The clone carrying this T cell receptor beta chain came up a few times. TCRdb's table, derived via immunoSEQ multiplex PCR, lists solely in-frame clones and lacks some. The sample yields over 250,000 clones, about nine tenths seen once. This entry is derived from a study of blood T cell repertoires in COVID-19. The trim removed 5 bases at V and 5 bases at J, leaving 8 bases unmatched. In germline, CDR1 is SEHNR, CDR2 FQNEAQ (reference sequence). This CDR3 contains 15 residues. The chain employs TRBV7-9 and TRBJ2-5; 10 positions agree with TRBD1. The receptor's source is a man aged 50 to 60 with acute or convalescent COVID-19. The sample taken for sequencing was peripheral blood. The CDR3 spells CASSPWDRGYETQYF. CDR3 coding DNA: TGTGCCAGCAGCCCTTGGGACAGGGGCTATGAGACCCAGTACTTC.